The clone carrying this T cell receptor beta chain was seen a few times. Antigen unknown. Sequencing libraries for TCR beta were prepared with iRepertoire HTBI primers and Arm-PCR of CDR3 regions. In the authors' methods: Identification yielded around 58 TRBV and approximately 13 TRBJ segments across samples. Using its own MiXCR run on the multiplex PCR reads, TCRdb lists one record per CDR3 protein. The V and J calls follow TCRdb's processing rather than the paper's. The table includes roughly 220,000 distinct CDR3 sequences, about a sixth detected once. V lost 5 bases, J lost 1 base, and 5 bases stayed unmatched. This CDR3 region has 16 residues. Per the germline V gene, CDR1 is LNHDA and CDR2 is SQIVND (reference sequence). This sample is drawn from a study of regulatory T cells in long-lasting Graves disease. The time point was: newly diagnosed GD, antithyroid drugs for less than 3 months. With RNA extracted from PBMCs as input, the TCR library was made. Patients hailed from an endocrinology department in Xi'an, China.

General study results and limits: The study found persistent patients shared more public clonotypes (about 3,000) than new patients (just over 950). Thyroid tissue went unstudied; only peripheral blood was examined.

This receptor was identified in a female donor with Graves disease. The sample in question was peripheral blood mononuclear cells (PBMCs), obtained at new diagnosis, from a patient treated with antithyroid drugs. The V gene is TRBV19, the J gene TRBJ2-7; 13 nucleotides align to TRBD2. CDR3 residues: CASSPTGLAGSYEQYF. DNA of the CDR3: TGTGCCAGTAGTCCGACGGGACTAGCGGGATCCTACGAGCAGTACTTC.